Listed here are 30 T cell receptor beta chains from one sample, sequenced in a study of control samples from healthy donors and cancer patients. Assay: immunoSEQ multiplex PCR; the TCRdb copy retains only in-frame clones and omits some. The data contain about 40,000 clones, 80% to 95% of them seen just once; the ten biggest clones take up around 4%. The sequenced material came from blood. These receptors originate from a woman aged 45 to 65 in good health.

The chain couples TRBV7-2 to TRBJ1-2; weak D call: TRBD1 (6 bases). This CDR3 region has 14 residues. Germline V gene lookup returns CDR1 SGHTA and CDR2 FQGNSA. Trimming shortened V by 6 bases and J by 6 bases, and 17 bases separated the two germline ends. The CDR3 sequence is CASRPDSLRDGYTF. The CDR3 bases are TGTGCCAGCAGGCCGGACAGCCTTCGAGATGGCTACACCTTC.

The chain has TRBV4-3 and TRBJ2-3, with 8 bases lining up with TRBD1. The V gene's germline CDR1 is LGHNA and CDR2 YSLEER. V was pared by 5 bases and J by 2 bases, with 6 bases of the junction left unmatched. This CDR3 is built from 15 residues. CDR3 bases: TGCGCCAGCAGCGCCCGGACAGGGCTCACAGATACGCAGTATTTT. This sequence encodes CASSARTGLTDTQYF.

This chain joins TRBV25-1 and TRBJ1-2; D not certain. In germline, CDR1 is MGHDK, CDR2 SYGVNS. The CDR3 is 14 amino acids. V lost 2 bases and J 2 bases, leaving 9 bases between the germline ends. The CDR3 loop reads CASSERAPNYGYTF. The CDR3 DNA reads TGTGCCAGCAGTGAAAGGGCGCCAAACTATGGCTACACCTTC.

This clone was seen only a few times. V gene TRBV7-9 combines with J gene TRBJ1-1; a weak D match, TRBD1 (6 bases). The CDR3 length is 17 residues. The germline gives CDR1 SEHNR, CDR2 FQNEAQ (reference sequence). Deletions cut 5 bases from V and 4 bases from J, with 23 bases between. CDR3 sequence reads: CASSPQGRGRGGTEAFF. The CDR3 DNA sequence: TGTGCCAGCAGCCCTCAAGGCAGGGGCCGAGGCGGCACTGAAGCTTTCTTT.

This clone was found once. CDR3 DNA sequence: TGCAGCGTTGAAGGTGGCACCAGTAGTTCTGGGGCCAACGTCCTGACTTTC. It yields the protein CSVEGGTSSSGANVLTF. This chain joins TRBV29-1 and TRBJ2-6; D unclear. Trimming cost V 1 base and J 1 base, with 14 bases left between them. The CDR3 sequence is 17 residues long. Germline CDR1 is SQVTM and CDR2 is ANQGSEA. Together with reference TRBV29-1 and TRBJ2-6, the CDR3 gives the full variable domain: SAVISQKPSRDICQRGTSLTIQCQVDSQVTMMFWYRQQPGQSLTLIATANQGSEATYESGFVIDKFPISRPNLTFSTLTVSNMSPEDSSIYLCSVEGGTSSSGANVLTFGAGSRLTVL.

The chain carries TRBV7-2 and TRBJ1-2; D remains unclear. Germline values: CDR1 SGHTA, CDR2 FQGNSA. V dropped 0 bases and J dropped 4 bases, with 6 bases sitting between them. The CDR3 consists of 13 residues. Written as DNA, the CDR3 is TGTGCCAGCAGCTTAGCGACCTCCTATGGCTACACCTTC. As protein: CASSLATSYGYTF.

About this clone itself: This sample includes further DNA sequences coding for the same CDR3. This rearrangement joins TRBV18 to TRBJ1-2; D is uncertain. Germline lookup yields CDR1 KGHSH and CDR2 LQKENI. V was clipped by 3 bases and J by 4 bases, with 12 bases between them. This CDR3 has 14 residues. The CDR3 is CASSPPTESYGYTF. The CDR3 coding sequence is TGTGCCAGCTCACCCCCTACAGAAAGCTATGGCTACACCTTC. Using reference TRBV18 and TRBJ1-2 for the parts outside the CDR3, the full variable domain is NAGVMQNPRHLVRRRGQEARLRCSPMKGHSHVYWYRQLPEEGLKFMVYLQKENIIDESGMPKERFSAEFPKEGPSILRIQQVVRGDSAAYFCASSPPTESYGYTFGSGTRLTVV.

This chain uses TRBV27 with TRBJ2-7; maybe TRBD2 (5 bases). The CDR3 covers 14 residues. The germline gives CDR1 MNHEY, CDR2 SMNVEV (reference sequence). Between the trimmed V and J ends, which lost 7 bases and 0 bases, there was a span of 13 bases. The CDR3 region is CASNPGFNSYEQYF. The DNA of the CDR3 is TGTGCCAGCAACCCGGGATTTAACTCCTACGAGCAGTACTTC.

V usage is TRBV4-3 and J usage is TRBJ1-6; tentatively, D is TRBD1 (5 bases). This CDR3 comprises 15 residues. Trimming removed 4 bases at V and 7 bases at J, with 14 bases between. Germline V gene lookup returns CDR1 LGHNA and CDR2 YSLEER. The CDR3: CASSLRDGRNSPLHF. In DNA, the CDR3 is TGCGCCAGCAGCCTCCGGGACGGCCGGAATTCACCCCTCCACTTT.

J is TRBJ2-7 and V is TRBV12-5; no clear D. Germline V gives CDR1 LGHNT, CDR2 FRNRAP. Trimming pared 6 bases from V and 3 bases from J, leaving 6 bases between. This CDR3 has 11 amino acids. CDR3 amino acids: CASGSGYEQYF. For the CDR3, the DNA is TGTGCTAGTGGCTCAGGCTACGAGCAGTACTTC.

CDR3 DNA: TGTGCCAGCAGCAGCGCCTACGAGCAGTACTTC. Its protein is CASSSAYEQYF. The rearrangement links TRBV6-2 or TRBV6-3 to TRBJ2-7; D gene uncertain. This CDR3 contains 11 residues. The germline gives CDR1 MNHEY, CDR2 SVGEGT. V was pared by 6 bases and J by 2 bases, with 5 bases between.

V gene TRBV5-1 combines with J gene TRBJ2-2; 8 bases map to TRBD1. The V gene end was trimmed by 4 bases and the J gene end by 0 bases; junction bases not matched to a gene: 8. The CDR3 runs 17 residues. CDR1 and CDR2 from the germline V gene are SGHRS and YFSETQ. CDR3 sequence (DNA): TGCGCCAGCAGCCGTACAGGGGGTGCATCGAACACCGGGGAGCTGTTTTTT. Amino acid sequence: CASSRTGGASNTGELFF.

This chain links TRBV27 with TRBJ2-2; TRBD2 might be the D (6 bases). Germline CDR1 MNHEY, CDR2 SMNVEV (reference sequence). This CDR3 contains 14 residues. V gave up 5 bases and J gave up 6 bases, with 13 bases separating them. In nucleotides, the CDR3 is TGTGCCAGCAGTCGACTAGTCCGGGCCGGGGAGCTGTTTTTT. Translated, it gives CASSRLVRAGELFF.

This clone was observed a single time. This sequence joins TRBV11-2 and TRBJ1-1, with D possibly matching TRBD1 (6 bases). Germline values: CDR1 SGHAT, CDR2 FQNNGV. The CDR3 totals 14 residues. V was pared by 9 bases and J by 10 bases, with 24 bases between. CDR3 DNA sequence: TGTGCCAGTTCCCTTTTTGGGGGGCCGGGTGGAGCTTTCTTT. The encoded protein is CASSLFGGPGGAFF.

The rearrangement joins TRBV27 to TRBJ1-2; D unclear. Germline V gene data show CDR1 as MNHEY and CDR2 as SMNVEV (reference sequence). Trimming took 4 bases from V and 8 from J, leaving 11 bases between them. The CDR3 spans 12 residues. For the CDR3, the DNA is TGTGCCAGCAGTTCCCCTGGTGAGGGCTACACCTTC. This sequence encodes CASSSPGEGYTF.

CDR3 DNA sequence: TGTGCCAGAAGCCTCACACCAGACGGTACTATGAACACTGAAGCTTTCTTT. Translation gives CARSLTPDGTMNTEAFF. J is TRBJ1-1 and V is TRBV7-5. TRBV7-5 is a documented pseudogene. The CDR3 length is 17 residues.

The chain joins TRBV7-9 to TRBJ1-1; D remains unclear. Trimming took 3 bases from V and 5 from J, leaving 13 bases between them. CDR1 SEHNR and CDR2 FQNEAQ come from the germline V gene (reference sequence). The CDR3 runs to 14 residues. CDR3 sequence (DNA): TGTGCCAGCAGCTTTGTGGGGTCGGGAACTGAAGCTTTCTTT. Translation: CASSFVGSGTEAFF.

This chain uses TRBV24-1 with TRBJ1-6; D not certain. With 6 bases removed from V and 9 bases from J, the gap between germline ends came to 11 bases. The CDR3 totals 13 residues. Germline V gives CDR1 KGHDR, CDR2 SFDVKD. DNA of the CDR3: TGTGCCACCAGTATCGGGGAGAGTTCACCCCTCCACTTT. Its protein product is CATSIGESSPLHF.

The CDR3 sequence: CASSHRGAGNTEAFF. The CDR3 nucleotides are TGTGCCAGCAGTCACCGGGGGGCAGGGAACACTGAAGCTTTCTTT. V and J are TRBV6-2 or TRBV6-3 and TRBJ1-1; D is perhaps TRBD1 (6 bases). V was cut by 5 bases and J by 1 base, with 14 bases left in between. The CDR3 loop spans 15 amino acids. Per germline, CDR1 MNHEY and CDR2 SVGEGT.

This chain uses TRBV5-1 with TRBJ2-5; D might be TRBD2 (6 bases). The CDR3 is 14 amino acids. Germline CDR1 is SGHRS and CDR2 is YFSETQ. V was trimmed by 2 bases and J by 2 bases, leaving 10 bases between them. The CDR3 sequence: CASSFSGGQETQYF. In DNA, the CDR3 is TGCGCCAGCAGCTTTAGTGGGGGGCAAGAGACCCAGTACTTC.

Comments on this clone: The junction departs from the called germline gene at one end, perhaps through a read error. DNA for the CDR3: TGTGCCAACAGTTTTTGGGGGACAGTCGCGAACACCGGGGAGCTGTTTTTT. It codes for CANSFWGTVANTGELFF. The gene calls are TRBV27 and TRBJ2-2; 7 bases align to TRBD1. This CDR3 is 17 amino acids long. CDR1 and CDR2 from the germline V gene are MNHEY and SMNVEV (reference sequence).

The chain combines TRBV5-8 with TRBJ1-4; D is unresolved. From germline, CDR1 is SGHTS and CDR2 YDEGEE. Trimming took off 0 bases at V and 8 bases at J, with 5 bases between the two ends. CDR3 length: 12 amino acids. CDR3 sequence: CASSLGGEKLFF. DNA of the CDR3: TGTGCCAGCAGCTTGGGAGGCGAAAAACTGTTTTTT.

V usage is TRBV2 and J usage is TRBJ1-3, with 9 bases fitting TRBD1. J gave up 2 bases and V 8 bases, and 1 base lay outside the gene matches. The CDR3 runs to 13 residues. Per the germline V gene, CDR1 is SNHLY and CDR2 is FYNNEI. CDR3 protein: CASGDRAGNTIYF. The CDR3 nucleotides read TGTGCCAGCGGGGACAGGGCTGGAAACACCATATATTTT.

This chain connects TRBV4-3 to TRBJ1-3; tentatively, D is TRBD1 (5 bases). V lost 0 bases and J lost 0, with 18 bases in between. Germline CDR1 LGHNA, CDR2 YSLEER. CDR3 length: 19 residues. CDR3 amino acids: CASSQDMVGRGSSGNTIYF. The CDR3 DNA reads TGCGCCAGCAGCCAAGATATGGTCGGACGGGGGAGCTCTGGAAACACCATATATTTT.

The chain recombines TRBV7-3 with TRBJ1-6; D uncertain. CDR1 SGHTA and CDR2 FQGTGA come from the germline V gene. Trimming shortened V by 2 bases and J by 7 bases, and 6 bases separated the two germline ends. The CDR3 length is 13 residues. The CDR3 is CASSLFSNSPLHF. The CDR3 DNA reads TGTGCCAGCAGCTTATTTTCAAATTCACCCCTCCACTTT.

This rearrangement joins TRBV7-2 to TRBJ2-3, with a tentative D call TRBD1 (6 bases). This CDR3 is 15 amino acids long. V lost 6 bases and J 5 bases, leaving 18 bases between the germline ends. Germline V gives CDR1 SGHTA, CDR2 FQGNSA. CDR3 amino acids: CASRRTAGGGDTQYF. The CDR3 DNA follows: TGTGCCAGCAGACGGACAGCCGGAGGTGGAGATACGCAGTATTTT.

This clone was seen a single time. This chain connects TRBV19 to TRBJ2-3, with D unresolved. The V and J ends lost 5 bases and 2 bases respectively, with 8 bases between them. This CDR3 is 13 amino acids long. Germline CDR1 LNHDA, CDR2 SQIVND (reference sequence). DNA of the CDR3: TGTGCCAGTAGTGCCCCCCCCACAGATACGCAGTATTTT. Its protein is CASSAPPTDTQYF.

V is TRBV15 and J is TRBJ2-2, with D perhaps assigned TRBD1 or TRBD2 (5 bases each). The germline gives CDR1 LNHNV, CDR2 YYDKDF (reference sequence). V gave up 2 bases and J gave up 6 bases, with 10 bases separating them. The CDR3 covers 14 residues. CDR3 coding DNA: TGTGCCACCAGCAGACTGAGGGGTTCCGGGGAGCTGTTTTTT. Its protein product is CATSRLRGSGELFF.

This chain links TRBV29-1 with TRBJ1-2; no reliable D call. Germline V gives CDR1 SQVTM, CDR2 ANQGSEA. Trimming pared 6 bases from V and 8 bases from J, leaving 19 bases between. This CDR3 comprises 13 residues. The CDR3 sequence is CSVGLPATEGYTF. CDR3 nucleotides: TGCAGCGTAGGCCTCCCTGCCACGGAGGGCTACACCTTC.

The genes are TRBV7-9 and TRBJ2-6, with 9 bases aligning to TRBD1. The CDR3 runs 16 residues. V shed 8 bases, J shed 2 bases, and the junction held 7 bases outside the gene matches. Germline assignment: CDR1 SEHNR and CDR2 FQNEAQ (reference sequence). The CDR3 loop is CASGRTGVTGANVLTF. The CDR3 DNA follows: TGTGCCAGCGGACGGACAGGGGTGACTGGGGCCAACGTCCTGACTTTC.